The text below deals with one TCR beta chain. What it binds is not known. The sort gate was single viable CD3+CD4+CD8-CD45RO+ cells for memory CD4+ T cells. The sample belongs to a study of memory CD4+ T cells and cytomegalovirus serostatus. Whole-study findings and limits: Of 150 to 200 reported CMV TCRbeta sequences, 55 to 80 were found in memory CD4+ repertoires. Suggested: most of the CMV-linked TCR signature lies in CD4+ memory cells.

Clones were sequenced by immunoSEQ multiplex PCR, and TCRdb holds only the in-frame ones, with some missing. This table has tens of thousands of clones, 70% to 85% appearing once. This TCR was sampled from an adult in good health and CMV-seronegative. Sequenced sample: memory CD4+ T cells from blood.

CDR3 DNA: TGTGCCAGCACCTTCTTCGAGGGACACCCGAACGTCTACGAGCAGTACTTC. Translating gives CASTFFEGHPNVYEQYF. The chain couples TRBV27 to TRBJ2-7; possibly TRBD1 for D (6 bases). The CDR3 runs to 17 residues. V dropped 7 bases and J dropped 3 bases, with 25 bases sitting between them. Germline V gene sequence: CDR1 MNHEY, CDR2 SMNVEV (reference sequence).